Listed below are T cell receptor beta chains from one sample, sequenced in a study of blood T cell repertoires in COVID-19. Data came from immunoSEQ multiplex PCR; TCRdb stores just in-frame clones and leaves some out. The sample lists tens of thousands of clones, about 87% occurring once. Material for sequencing was peripheral blood. All receptors derive from a human donor in a cohort sampled during active COVID-19. Each CDR3 is given with its conserved first and last residue. The order of the fields is clone size, D gene, V gene, J gene, CDR3 protein, CDR3 DNA. D genes are given only for firm matches. Size tells how often a clone was seen (once, few, many) or the class of an expanded clone, and some rows leave it out.

NA	TRBD1	TRBV7-3	TRBJ2-5	CASSRQGQETQYF	TGTGCCAGCAGCAGACAGGGTCAAGAGACCCAGTACTTC
NA	NA	TRBV28	TRBJ1-1	CASSLLGQGTYTEAFF	TGTGCCAGCAGTTTACTCGGGCAGGGAACGTACACTGAAGCTTTCTTT
NA	NA	TRBV6-6	TRBJ2-6	CASSYTVGVLTF	TGTGCCAGCAGTTACACCGTCGGGGTCCTGACTTTC
NA	NA	TRBV5-1	TRBJ1-1	CASSPQVRSEAFF	TGCGCCAGCAGCCCCCAGGTGAGAAGTGAAGCTTTCTTT
NA	TRBD2	TRBV9	TRBJ2-3	CASSVDSGLVVTDTQYF	TGTGCCAGCAGCGTAGATTCCGGACTAGTAGTAACAGATACGCAGTATTTT
NA	TRBD1	TRBV6-2/TRBV6-3	TRBJ1-5	CASSSGQGDNQPQHF	TGTGCCAGCAGTTCCGGACAGGGGGACAATCAGCCCCAGCATTTT
NA	TRBD1	TRBV5-1	TRBJ2-4	CASSTTGTGETIQYF	TGCGCCAGCAGCACGACCGGGACAGGGGAGACCATTCAGTACTTC
once	TRBD2	TRBV5-1	TRBJ2-7	CASSRSGESSYEQYF	TGCGCCAGCAGTAGGAGCGGGGAGAGCTCCTACGAGCAGTACTTC
NA	TRBD2	TRBV5-1	TRBJ2-3	CASRDGGAFGDTQYF	TGCGCCAGTCGTGACGGGGGGGCATTTGGAGATACGCAGTATTTT
NA	NA	TRBV19	TRBJ2-3	CASRREVADTQYF	TGTGCCAGTAGGAGGGAGGTAGCAGATACGCAGTATTTT
NA	NA	TRBV10-2	TRBJ2-7	CASNQGRSYEQYF	TGCGCCAGCAATCAGGGCAGATCCTACGAGCAGTACTTC
NA	TRBD1	TRBV7-9	TRBJ2-5	CASRGQGPGETQYF	TGTGCCAGCAGGGGACAGGGTCCTGGGGAGACCCAGTACTTC
NA	TRBD1	TRBV19	TRBJ1-2	CASSKGQGESGYTF	TGTGCCAGTAGTAAAGGACAGGGGGAATCTGGCTACACCTTC
NA	NA	TRBV7-8	TRBJ1-5	CASSPVEGAQHF	TGTGCCAGCAGCCCCGTCGAGGGAGCCCAGCATTTT
NA	NA	TRBV4-1	TRBJ2-1	CASSQGSGDRRDEQFF	TGCGCCAGCAGCCAAGGGTCGGGGGACCGTAGGGATGAGCAGTTCTTC
few	NA	TRBV15	TRBJ2-6	CATSRERAGDVNVLTF	TGTGCCACCAGCAGAGAACGGGCAGGGGACGTCAACGTCCTGACTTTC
NA	NA	TRBV25-1	TRBJ1-4	CASSERDEKLFF	TGTGCCAGCAGTGAACGGGATGAAAAACTGTTTTTT
NA	TRBD1	TRBV7-8	TRBJ2-3	CASSSQGQGDFGTQYF	TGTGCCAGCAGCTCCCAGGGACAGGGAGACTTCGGTACGCAGTATTTT
NA	NA	TRBV5-6	TRBJ2-3	CASSLMGGGPDTQYF	TGTGCCAGCAGCTTGATGGGGGGAGGCCCAGATACGCAGTATTTT
NA	TRBD1	TRBV5-1	TRBJ1-4	CASSLGQTELFF	TGCGCCAGCAGCCTGGGACAGACAGAACTGTTTTTT
NA	TRBD2	TRBV24-1	TRBJ2-1	CATSDQRLASYNEQFF	TGTGCCACCAGTGATCAGAGACTAGCGAGCTACAATGAGCAGTTCTTC
NA	NA	TRBV4-1	TRBJ1-1	CASSLLPSVNTEAFF	TGCGCCAGCAGCCTCCTTCCCTCCGTGAACACTGAAGCTTTCTTT
NA	TRBD1	TRBV18	TRBJ1-3	CASSPQGQGGNTIYF	TGTGCCAGCTCACCACAGGGACAGGGAGGAAACACCATATATTTT
NA	NA	TRBV7-2	TRBJ1-2	CASSLTAGTSGYTF	TGTGCCAGCAGCCTTACCGCCGGGACATCTGGCTACACCTTC
NA	TRBD1	TRBV7-8	TRBJ1-5	CASSLETGTAEPQHF	TGTGCCAGCAGCTTAGAAACCGGGACAGCCGAGCCCCAGCATTTT
NA	TRBD1	TRBV19	TRBJ2-7	CASSLTGTGIYEQYF	TGTGCCAGTAGTCTTACCGGGACAGGGATCTACGAGCAGTACTTC
NA	TRBD1	TRBV7-2	TRBJ1-2	CASSIGQGKGYGYTF	TGTGCCAGCAGCATCGGACAGGGGAAGGGCTATGGCTACACCTTC
NA	TRBD2	TRBV7-6	TRBJ2-3	CASSLIAGFTDTQYF	TGTGCCAGCAGCTTGATAGCGGGGTTCACAGATACGCAGTATTTT
NA	NA	TRBV28	TRBJ1-2	CASSLGRTAYYGYTF	TGTGCCAGCAGTTTAGGAAGGACAGCCTACTATGGCTACACCTTC
NA	TRBD1	TRBV2	TRBJ1-3	CASRDRGTTGNTIYF	TGTGCCAGCAGAGACAGGGGAACGACTGGAAACACCATATATTTT
NA	TRBD2	TRBV30	TRBJ2-5	CAWSVLSRRGGLETQYF	TGTGCCTGGAGTGTCCTTTCACGACGGGGAGGGTTGGAGACCCAGTACTTC
once	NA	TRBV5-4	TRBJ1-1	CASSLGGRALMNTEAFF	TGTGCCAGCAGCTTGGGGGGCAGGGCCCTTATGAACACTGAAGCTTTCTTT
NA	TRBD2	TRBV11-2	TRBJ2-3	CASSPLGRGGAADTQYF	TGTGCCAGCAGCCCCCTGGGGCGGGGGGGGGCCGCAGATACGCAGTATTTT
NA	TRBD1	TRBV6-5	TRBJ2-7	CASRLAGTGRHEQYF	TGTGCCAGCAGACTTGCCGGGACAGGGCGCCACGAGCAGTACTTC
NA	NA	TRBV2	TRBJ1-5	CASSEIRRSQPQHF	TGTGCCAGCAGTGAAATTCGTAGAAGTCAGCCCCAGCATTTT
NA	NA	TRBV2	TRBJ1-4	CASSVARRVGEKLFF	TGTGCCAGCAGTGTCGCGCGCCGTGTTGGTGAAAAACTGTTTTTT
few	TRBD2	TRBV7-2	TRBJ2-5	CASSLGGGGQETQYF	TGTGCCAGCAGCTTAGGGGGCGGGGGCCAAGAGACCCAGTACTTC
NA	TRBD2	TRBV5-1	TRBJ2-7	CASSPSGGYEQYF	TGCGCCAGCAGCCCATCGGGGGGCTACGAGCAGTACTTC
few	NA	TRBV5-6	TRBJ1-1	CASSRGRIGQNTEAFF	TGTGCCAGCAGCCGAGGGAGGATCGGACAGAACACTGAAGCTTTCTTT
NA	TRBD1	TRBV30	TRBJ2-7	CAWNRDSRSYEQYF	TGTGCCTGGAACCGGGACAGCCGCTCCTACGAGCAGTACTTC
NA	NA	TRBV30	TRBJ1-3	CAWSGQAAGNTIYF	TGTGCCTGGTCAGGGCAGGCAGCTGGAAACACCATATATTTT
NA	NA	TRBV12-3/TRBV12-4	TRBJ2-7	CASRSSYEQYF	TGTGCCAGCAGGTCTTCCTACGAGCAGTACTTC